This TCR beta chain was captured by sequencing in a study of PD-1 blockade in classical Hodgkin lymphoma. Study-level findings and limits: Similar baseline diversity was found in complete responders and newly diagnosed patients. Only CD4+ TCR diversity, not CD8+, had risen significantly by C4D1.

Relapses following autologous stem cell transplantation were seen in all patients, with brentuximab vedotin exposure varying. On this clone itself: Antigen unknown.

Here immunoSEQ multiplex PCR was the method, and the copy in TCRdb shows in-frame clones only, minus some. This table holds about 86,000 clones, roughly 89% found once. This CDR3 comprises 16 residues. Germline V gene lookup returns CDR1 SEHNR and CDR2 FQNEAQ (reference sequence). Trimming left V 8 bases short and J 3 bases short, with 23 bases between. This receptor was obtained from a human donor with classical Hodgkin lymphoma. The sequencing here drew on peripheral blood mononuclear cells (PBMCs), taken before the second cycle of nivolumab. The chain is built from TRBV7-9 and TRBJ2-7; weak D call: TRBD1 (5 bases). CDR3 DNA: TGTGCCAGCTCCTACAAAAGGGGTTCTACAGGCTACGAGCAGTACTTC. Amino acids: CASSYKRGSTGYEQYF.